This entry lists 30 T cell receptor beta chains sequenced from one sample in a study of CD8+CD57+ T cells in acquired aplastic anemia. Genomic DNA acted as the template from which TCR beta VDJ combination and CDR3 sequence profiling were carried out. Using its own MiXCR run on the reads, TCRdb lists one record per CDR3 protein. The table lists 190,000 or so distinct CDR3 sequences, around 63% of them singletons. The sample consisted of sorted CD4+, CD8+, or CD8+CD57+ T cells (not recorded which) from PBMCs. Source of these receptors: a human donor in good health.

V gene TRBV2 combines with J gene TRBJ2-1; 8 bases match TRBD1. V gave up 7 bases and J gave up 4 bases; unmatched junction bases: 6. Looked up from germline, CDR1 is SNHLY and CDR2 is FYNNEI. The CDR3 consists of 14 residues. The CDR3 spells CASTPGGGYNEQFF. CDR3 nucleotides: TGTGCCAGCACCCCAGGGGGCGGTTACAATGAGCAGTTCTTC.

V usage is TRBV25-1 and J usage is TRBJ1-1, with D unclear. Germline V gives CDR1 MGHDK, CDR2 SYGVNS. With 10 bases removed from V and 0 bases from J, the gap between germline ends came to 15 bases. The CDR3 covers 14 residues. CDR3 coding DNA: TGTGCCACCCGGGCCGCAAACATGAACACTGAAGCTTTCTTT. This translates into CATRAANMNTEAFF.

This sequence joins TRBV7-9 and TRBJ1-3, with D unresolved. The CDR3 runs to 15 residues. Germline V CDR1 and CDR2: SEHNR, FQNEAQ (reference sequence). With 5 bases removed from V and 0 bases from J, the gap between germline ends came to 11 bases. The CDR3 DNA sequence: TGTGCCAGCAGCCTCGCTGTGAGCTCTGGAAACACCATATATTTT. This sequence encodes CASSLAVSSGNTIYF.

This clonotype was seen many times. This CDR3 is CASSAPRDRVDYGYTF. The DNA of the CDR3 is TGTGCCAGCAGCGCCCCCAGGGACAGGGTTGACTATGGCTACACCTTC. This sequence joins TRBV9 and TRBJ1-2, with 9 bases that match TRBD1. V shed 3 bases, J shed 3 bases, and the junction held 9 bases outside the gene matches. The germline gives CDR1 SGDLS, CDR2 YYNGEE. The CDR3 totals 16 residues.

A single count supports this clonotype. The rearrangement uses TRBV7-8 and TRBJ2-7, with D possibly TRBD1 on 6 matching bases. Looked up from germline, CDR1 is SGHVS and CDR2 is FQNEAQ. The CDR3 is 15 amino acids. The ends were cut back, 3 bases at V and 1 base at J, with 13 bases in the middle. This CDR3 reads CASSLGQRPSYEQYF. For the CDR3, the DNA is TGTGCCAGCAGCTTGGGACAAAGACCATCCTACGAGCAGTACTTC.

This clonotype was found many times. The genes are TRBV10-2 and TRBJ2-5, with a weak D call TRBD2 (6 bases). From germline, CDR1 is WSHSY and CDR2 SAAADI. The CDR3 length is 13 residues. V was shortened by 6 bases and J by 4 bases, with 12 bases between the two germline ends. Here the CDR3 reads CASRGLGGETQYF. The CDR3 bases are TGCGCCAGCAGGGGACTCGGCGGAGAGACCCAGTACTTC.

In this sample, this clonotype turned up many times. V and J are TRBV6-5 and TRBJ2-7; D might be TRBD2 (5 bases). V was pared by 0 bases and J by 2 bases, with 8 bases between. The V gene's germline CDR1 is MNHEY and CDR2 SVGAGI. The CDR3 consists of 14 residues. The CDR3: CASSYSGSTYEQYF. The CDR3 nucleotides read TGTGCCAGCAGTTACTCTGGGAGTACCTACGAGCAGTACTTC.

In its sample, this clonotype was seen once. J is TRBJ1-1 and V is TRBV7-8; TRBD1 matches at 7 bases. The CDR3 contains 17 residues. Trimming cost V 5 bases and J 1 base; bases outside gene matches: 13. Germline V gene data show CDR1 as SGHVS and CDR2 as FQNEAQ. In DNA, the CDR3 is TGTGCCAGCAGCCGCGCCGGGGGGACAGATGCGAACACTGAAGCTTTCTTT. Amino acid sequence: CASSRAGGTDANTEAFF.

In this sample, this clonotype turned up many times. The V call is TRBV9, the J call TRBJ2-1; TRBD1 matches 7 bases. The length of the CDR3 is 15 residues. V lost 5 bases, J lost 8 bases, and 13 bases stayed unmatched. Germline V lookup: CDR1 SGDLS, CDR2 YYNGEE. The CDR3 loop reads CASRGTENIRDEQFF. For the CDR3, the DNA is TGTGCCAGCAGAGGGACAGAAAATATCAGGGATGAGCAGTTCTTC. The entire variable domain, with the rest obtained from reference TRBV9 and TRBJ2-1, is as follows: DSGVTQTPKHLITATGQRVTLRCSPRSGDLSVYWYQQSLDQGLQFLIQYYNGEERAKGNILERFSAQQFPDLHSELNLSSLELGDSALYFCASRGTENIRDEQFFGPGTRLTVL.

The CDR3 coding sequence is TGTGCCAGCAGCAAAGACGGGTGGGGCACAGATACGCAGTATTTT. Protein product: CASSKDGWGTDTQYF. The chain combines TRBV2 with TRBJ2-3; no clear D gene. V was cut by 6 bases and J by 1 base, with 14 bases left in between. The CDR3 has 15 amino acids. Germline V gene sequence: CDR1 SNHLY, CDR2 FYNNEI.

This clonotype showed up many times. The chain carries TRBV2 and TRBJ2-3, with 9 positions matching TRBD2. The CDR3 loop spans 14 amino acids. Germline lookup yields CDR1 SNHLY and CDR2 FYNNEI. V lost 9 bases, J lost 1 base, and 5 bases stayed unmatched. In DNA, the CDR3 is TGTGCCAGGCGGGGGGGGGAAGGCACAGATACGCAGTATTTT. Protein: CARRGGEGTDTQYF.

CDR3 protein: CASSQEAGSSYNEQFF. As DNA, the CDR3 is TGTGCCAGCAGCCAAGAAGCGGGGAGCTCCTACAATGAGCAGTTCTTC. The V and J genes are TRBV14 and TRBJ2-1; 7 bases agree with TRBD2. V trimming: 0 bases; J trimming: 0 bases; junction bases outside the gene matches: 2. Germline loops: CDR1 SGHDN, CDR2 FVKESK. This CDR3 is built from 16 residues.

This clonotype was counted once. V and J are TRBV7-2 and TRBJ2-7; 11 nucleotides align to TRBD2. The CDR3 is made up of 14 amino acids. CDR1 and CDR2 from the germline V gene are SGHTA and FQGNSA. V shed 1 base and J 4 bases; nucleotides not matched to a gene: 0. CDR3 sequence (DNA): TGTGCCAGCAGCTTAGTAGCGGGAGGGTACGAGCAGTACTTC. Its translation is CASSLVAGGYEQYF.

On this clonotype itself: The junction does not match germline at one end; this may be a read error. This sequence joins TRBV10-3 and TRBJ2-1, with 9 bases matching TRBD1. Germline V gene data show CDR1 as ENHRY and CDR2 as SYGVKD. CDR3 length: 14 amino acids. CDR3 loop: CASSPPTGGNEQFF. The CDR3 DNA is TGTGCCAGCAGTCCTCCGACAGGGGGAAATGAGCAGTTCTTC.

This clonotype was found many times. The gene calls are TRBV11-2 and TRBJ2-3; no clear D gene. V was trimmed by 4 bases and J by 6 bases, leaving 11 bases between them. CDR3 length equals 13 residues. The V gene's germline CDR1 is SGHAT and CDR2 FQNNGV. The CDR3, as DNA: TGTGCCAGCAGCTCTTTTCTGGCTGATACGCAGTATTTT. This translates into CASSSFLADTQYF.

This clonotype was found many times. Since a much larger clone is just one base distant, this may be a read error. This chain links TRBV10-2 with TRBJ2-1; D might be TRBD2 (6 bases). Trimming shortened V by 5 bases and J by 5 bases, and 10 bases separated the two germline ends. This CDR3 spans 13 amino acids. The germline V gene encodes CDR1 WSHSY and CDR2 SAAADI. CDR3 coding DNA: TGCGCCAGCAGTCTAGCGAGGAACAATGAGCAGTTCTTC. Amino acid sequence: CASSLARNNEQFF.

Regarding this clonotype: The conserved phenylalanine or tryptophan normally closing the CDR3 is absent here, so this likely arose from a read error. The chain recombines TRBV9 with TRBJ2-7, with 15 bases lining up with TRBD2. V shed 4 bases, J shed 9 bases, and the junction held 14 bases outside the gene matches. The CDR3 covers 17 residues. CDR1 SGDLS and CDR2 YYNGEE come from the germline V gene. CDR3 region: CASSQRWRTSGRAGQYS. DNA of the CDR3: TGTGCCAGCAGCCAGCGTTGGAGGACTAGCGGGAGGGCCGGGCAGTACTCC.

This clonotype was seen at least ten times. The CDR3 nucleotides are TGTGCCAGCCCTAATAGCGGGGAGAACTACAATGAGCAGTTCTTC. Translation: CASPNSGENYNEQFF. V and J are TRBV7-9 and TRBJ2-1; 8 bases are shared with TRBD2. Trimming took 8 bases from V and 3 from J; bases not matched to a gene: 9. CDR1 is SEHNR, CDR2 FQNEAQ, per germline (reference sequence). The CDR3 is 15 residues long.

This clonotype showed up many times. The chain recombines TRBV4-2 with TRBJ2-1; D may be TRBD2 (5 bases). CDR3 length: 16 residues. The V gene lost 1 base and the J gene lost 2 bases, with 12 bases spanning the gap. Germline CDR1 LGHNA, CDR2 YNFKEQ. The CDR3 is CASSQVSGVPYNEQFF. The CDR3 DNA follows: TGTGCCAGCAGCCAAGTTTCCGGGGTCCCCTACAATGAGCAGTTCTTC.

The table lists this clonotype with a count of one. This chain links TRBV7-8 with TRBJ2-5, with 9 nucleotides matching TRBD2. The CDR3 contains 14 residues. Germline CDR1 and CDR2: SGHVS and FQNEAQ. V trimming: 5 bases; J trimming: 9 bases; junction bases outside the gene matches: 10. This CDR3 reads CASSREVAGAAQYF. The CDR3 region has the DNA TGTGCCAGCAGCCGAGAGGTAGCGGGAGCGGCCCAGTACTTC. Supplemented by reference TRBV7-8 and TRBJ2-5, the full variable domain reads GAGVSQSPRYKVAKRGQDVALRCDPISGHVSLFWYQQALGQGPEFLTYFQNEAQLDKSGLPSDRFFAERPEGSVSTLKIQRTQQEDSAVYLCASSREVAGAAQYFGPGTRLLVL.

This clonotype was seen ten or more times. The chain uses TRBV7-9 and TRBJ2-1; D possibly corresponds to TRBD1 (6 bases). The V gene lost 4 bases and the J gene lost 6 bases, with 16 bases spanning the gap. CDR1 is SEHNR and CDR2 is FQNEAQ in the germline V gene (reference sequence). CDR3 length equals 15 residues. CDR3: CASSSSGAVSNEQFF. The CDR3 DNA is TGTGCCAGCAGCTCCTCAGGGGCAGTAAGCAATGAGCAGTTCTTC.

Comment on this clonotype: One base away lies a much larger clone, so this may be a sequencing read error. The chain recombines TRBV20-1 with TRBJ2-5, with D unresolved. The CDR3 sequence is 15 residues long. Germline-derived CDR1 and CDR2 are DFQATT and SNEGSKA (reference sequence). CDR3 loop: CSAINPDPRGEAQYF. The DNA of the CDR3 is TGCAGTGCCATTAACCCGGACCCCCGAGGAGAGGCCCAGTACTTC.

This clonotype was observed a handful of times. V gene TRBV19 combines with J gene TRBJ1-1, with a weak D call TRBD1 (6 bases). This CDR3 has 13 residues. Germline V gives CDR1 LNHDA, CDR2 SQIVND (reference sequence). Trimming left V 6 bases short and J 4 bases short, with 12 bases between. The CDR3 reads CASRLSGATEAFF. CDR3 bases: TGTGCCAGTAGGCTTTCAGGGGCCACTGAAGCTTTCTTT.

The rearrangement links TRBV9 to TRBJ1-1; a weak D match, TRBD1 (6 bases). Germline CDR1 and CDR2: SGDLS and YYNGEE. The CDR3 runs 17 residues. The V gene lost 2 bases and the J gene lost 3 bases, with 20 bases spanning the gap. The CDR3 loop is CASSVQGGGSGDTEAFF. In DNA, the CDR3 is TGTGCCAGCAGCGTCCAAGGGGGGGGGTCAGGGGACACTGAAGCTTTCTTT.

CDR3 amino acids: CSVEANEKLFF. CDR3 nucleotides: TGCAGCGTTGAGGCTAATGAAAAACTGTTTTTT. The chain couples TRBV29-1 to TRBJ1-4, with D hard to call. Germline V lookup: CDR1 SQVTM, CDR2 ANQGSEA. This CDR3 contains 11 residues. The V gene lost 3 bases and the J gene lost 3 bases, with 2 bases spanning the gap.

This clonotype has a handful of counts. The chain combines TRBV5-1 with TRBJ1-4; D unresolved. The CDR3 spans 15 residues. CDR1 SGHRS and CDR2 YFSETQ come from the germline V gene. V lost 0 bases to trimming and J lost 4 bases, with 10 bases between them. This CDR3 reads CASSLGSPDNEKLFF. In DNA form, the CDR3 reads TGCGCCAGCAGCTTGGGGTCACCCGATAATGAAAAACTGTTTTTT. The full variable domain, rest sourced from reference TRBV5-1 and TRBJ1-4, is KAGVTQTPRYLIKTRGQQVTLSCSPISGHRSVSWYQQTPGQGLQFLFEYFSETQRNKGNFPGRFSGRQFSNSRSEMNVSTLELGDSALYLCASSLGSPDNEKLFFGSGTQLSVL.

This clonotype has a count of ten or more. The chain has TRBV10-2 and TRBJ1-1, with D possibly TRBD1 on 5 matching bases. Germline V gene data show CDR1 as WSHSY and CDR2 as SAAADI. This CDR3 region has 13 residues. The V end was cut by 5 bases, the J end by 2 bases, with 9 bases between. The CDR3 nucleotides are TGCGCCAGCAGTCTGGGGGACAACACTGAAGCTTTCTTT. Amino acid sequence: CASSLGDNTEAFF.

The sample holds many counts of this clonotype. V gene TRBV19 combines with J gene TRBJ2-1; D unclear. Germline V CDR1 and CDR2: LNHDA, SQIVND (reference sequence). V shed 2 bases and J shed 7 bases, with 6 bases lying between them. The CDR3 is 12 amino acids. The CDR3 region is CASSIWANEQFF. The CDR3 DNA reads TGTGCCAGTAGTATATGGGCAAATGAGCAGTTCTTC.

Note on this clonotype: A much larger clone differs from this one at a single base, so this may be a read error. This chain connects TRBV5-4 to TRBJ2-3; D is uncertain. Germline CDR1 SGHNT, CDR2 YYREEE (reference sequence). The CDR3 loop spans 16 amino acids. The CDR3 is CAGSLGPVGGTDTQYF. As DNA, the CDR3 is TGTGCCGGCAGCTTGGGCCCTGTAGGAGGCACAGATACGCAGTATTTT.

The chain joins TRBV7-8 to TRBJ2-7; no definite D call. The CDR3 sequence is 13 residues long. Germline V gene data show CDR1 as SGHVS and CDR2 as FQNEAQ. V was clipped by 4 bases and J by 4 bases, with 11 bases between them. CDR3 coding DNA: TGTGCCAGCAGCTCCCGATCCCCTTACGAGCAGTACTTC. Translating gives CASSSRSPYEQYF.